This T cell receptor (beta chain) was identified in a study of beta chain features in type 1 diabetes (dated by TCRdb to 2016 to 2019). Describing the broader study: Patients and healthy donors did not differ in mean age, gender distribution, total cell number or subset yield. Across all samples, 107,917,701 sorted cells were examined, and cell number per subset correlated strongly with RNA yield. The study compared the TCRB repertoires of sorted circulating CD4+ T cell subsets in recently diagnosed type 1 diabetes patients with those in matched healthy donors. Regulatory and stem cell-like memory subsets were isolated from only 8 patients and about eight healthy donors, whereas naive and central memory subsets came from all 30 or so donors. Broader findings and caveats from the paper: Because cDNA was sequenced instead of genomic DNA, activated cells with high expression could be over-represented, although the groups did not differ in activation or CD3 levels. In all four CD4+ subsets, TCRB CDR3 length was moderately but significantly shorter in type 1 diabetes patients. PCR may preferentially amplify shorter templates, but because patient and control samples were amplified and corrected together, any resulting skew would affect both groups equally. At VDJ recombination sites, patients with type 1 diabetes made fewer insertions and deleted more nucleotides, a pattern implying thymic rearrangement abnormalities. Because small numbers of individuals were included in the HLA sub-analyses, any influence of HLA type on TCRB rearrangement was left unresolved. Naive, central memory and regulatory TCRB repertoires appeared to be more similar among patients than among healthy donors.

From each donor, a single peripheral blood sample of about 110 mL on average was drawn into heparinised tubes. A BD FACSAria II and a panel including CD45RO, CCR7, CD25, CD127, CD95 and CD27 were used to sort naive, central memory, regulatory and stem cell-like memory CD4+ T cells. All sorted populations exceeded 98% purity. PBMCs were separated immediately by Lymphoprep density gradient centrifugation and were stained directly, without being cultured. So that batch effects would be minimized, each experiment stained and sorted samples in pairs, pairing one healthy donor with one patient. This clone showed up just a few times. What this receptor recognizes is not known. Base qualities are not recorded, but no much larger clone differs from it by a single base. V is pruned by 2 bases and J by 1 base, leaving 7 bases of the junction without a gene match. The CDR3 starts with the cysteine, ends with the phenylalanine, and has 17 residues. Here the CDR3 DNA is all that survives: 51 bases in frame from base 1.

The entire isolated RNA was reverse transcribed using the High Capacity cDNA Reverse Transcription Kit, and thus expressed TCRB transcripts were sequenced. Deep immunoSEQ sequencing was applied to naive, central memory and regulatory T cell samples, giving an average of roughly 3.5 million total reads per sample. Sorted cells were lysed in RLT buffer, and RNA was extracted using DNase-treated RNeasy Micro or Mini kits according to cell number. To prevent cross-contamination, each cell subset was processed individually, whereas patient and healthy donor samples were processed jointly. The immunoSEQ multiplex PCR was used to amplify TCRB sequences from cDNA, yielding 87-bp fragments that span the CDR3 region. Amplicons were sequenced on the Illumina HiSeq platform. The original methods were these. PCR bias was corrected computationally using synthetic template baselines, and reads within Hamming distance 2 were collapsed, with unmergeable singletons discarded. Reads were aligned against IMGT to assign V, D and J genes, CDR3 length and insertions or deletions at six rearrangement sites. Within each subset, clonotype counts were normalized to sorted cell number, and only after that were true diversity and Gini coefficients computed with the tcR R package. The overlap coefficient, calculated on TCRB nucleotide sequences, was used to quantify repertoire sharing. Out-of-frame TCRB sequences from naive cells were analyzed to stand in for the pre-selection repertoire. This is the immuneACCESS table as TCRdb keeps it, with only in-frame sequences that have V and J called. A part of the clones is gone; compared with another copy, unresolved V genes explain less than half, and the rest is unexplained. V, J and clone size were drawn from that table, and D and trimming were deduced from the DNA. The sample has a few hundred thousand clones on record, roughly 12% of them singletons. 0.0085% to 0.012% of the sample is held by the ten biggest clonotypes.

The rearranged chain carries TRBV23-1 and TRBJ1-5, and 8 junctional nucleotides match TRBD1. TRBV23-1 belongs to the ORF category, with a function that is uncertain. The receptor was isolated from a woman under 30 with type 1 diabetes. Sequenced: naive CD4+ T cells from blood. The cell subset or site label here, explained by the study, means: true naive CD4+ T cells. The bases are TGCGCCAGCAGTCAACCAGGACAGGGCGTGAGCAATCAGCCCCAGCATTTT. It specifies CASSQPGQGVSNQPQHF.